This T cell receptor (beta chain) stems from a study of follicular helper T cells after annual influenza vaccination. Study summary: Sampling occurred days 0, 7 and 28 after each influenza vaccination.

J was trimmed by 5 bases and V by 5 bases; bases with no gene match: 10. This CDR3 region has 15 residues. Germline lookup yields CDR1 SGHDN and CDR2 FVKESK. As for time point: 2014-2015 season, 7 days after vaccination. TCRB sequencing was done at Survey resolution level. Method: immunoSEQ multiplex PCR; TCRdb's copy keeps in-frame clones and lacks some. The table shows 9,000 to 13,000 clones, with under 85% occurring only once. The J gene is TRBJ2-5, the V gene TRBV14; 8 positions match TRBD1. The source material was CXCR5- memory CD4+ T cells sorted from blood, sampled 7 days after influenza vaccination. The receptor was derived from an adult who received the influenza vaccine. In DNA form, the CDR3 reads TGTGCCAGCAGCATAACCGGGACAGGAGTGGAGACCCAGTACTTC. It specifies CASSITGTGVETQYF.